A single sample is the source of the 20 T cell receptor beta chains below, sequenced in a study of cytomegalovirus exposure and HLA in healthy donors. The PCR made use of 60 Vbeta and 13 Jbeta primers. The assay was immunoSEQ multiplex PCR, and TCRdb's table has in-frame clones only and misses some. The table lists roughly 150,000 clones, 82% of them singletons. Sequenced: PBMCs. The receptors were sampled from a girl aged 10-17 years in good health and CMV-seropositive.

The chain combines TRBV5-4 with TRBJ2-3; 7 bases line up with TRBD2. The CDR3 covers 15 residues. Germline values: CDR1 SGHNT, CDR2 YYREEE (reference sequence). After removal of 2 bases from V and 0 bases from J, the junction contained 3 bases not matched to a gene. The CDR3 sequence: CASSFPAGSTDTQYF. The CDR3 DNA follows: TGTGCCAGCAGCTTCCCAGCGGGGAGCACAGATACGCAGTATTTT.

This chain joins TRBV7-9 and TRBJ1-1; 7 nucleotides agree with TRBD1. Germline V gives CDR1 SEHNR, CDR2 FQNEAQ (reference sequence). Trimming took 5 bases from V and 2 from J; bases not matched to a gene: 14. The CDR3 has 17 amino acids. Here the CDR3 reads CASSPHPGQEVNTEAFF. The CDR3 DNA sequence: TGTGCCAGCAGCCCGCACCCAGGACAGGAGGTAAACACTGAAGCTTTCTTT.

The chain couples TRBV15 to TRBJ1-1, with a tentative D call TRBD1 (5 bases). V was shortened by 5 bases and J by 5 bases, with 18 bases between the two germline ends. The CDR3 sequence is 15 residues long. CDR1 is LNHNV, CDR2 YYDKDF, per germline (reference sequence). The CDR3 loop reads CATSETGGLVTEAFF. In DNA, the CDR3 is TGTGCCACCAGCGAGACGGGGGGGTTGGTGACTGAAGCTTTCTTT.

This clone was counted once. Other DNA sequences of this sample code for an identical CDR3. This sequence joins TRBV27 and TRBJ1-2; no clear D gene. The CDR3 is 14 residues long. V shed 3 bases and J shed 3 bases, with 11 bases lying between them. The germline CDR1 and CDR2 sequences are MNHEY and SMNVEV (reference sequence). The CDR3 protein is CASSFNSRDYGYTF. CDR3 sequence (DNA): TGTGCCAGCAGTTTTAACTCGAGAGACTATGGCTACACCTTC.

The V gene is TRBV6-5, the J gene TRBJ1-2; 9 bases match TRBD1. Unmatched junction bases numbered 7, after V lost 6 bases and J lost 8 bases. Germline loops: CDR1 MNHEY, CDR2 SVGAGI. The CDR3 runs to 13 residues. Here the CDR3 reads CASSFDRGGGYTF. CDR3 DNA sequence: TGTGCCAGCAGCTTCGACAGGGGGGGCGGCTACACCTTC.

The chain is built from TRBV5-1 and TRBJ1-1; TRBD1 agrees at 8 bases. The CDR3 contains 14 residues. CDR1 and CDR2 from the germline V gene are SGHRS and YFSETQ. V gave up 2 bases and J gave up 7 bases; unmatched junction bases: 7. The CDR3 loop reads CASSFPDRAGEAFF. CDR3 DNA: TGCGCCAGCAGCTTCCCGGACAGGGCTGGTGAAGCTTTCTTT. The full variable domain, completed using reference TRBV5-1 and TRBJ1-1, is KAGVTQTPRYLIKTRGQQVTLSCSPISGHRSVSWYQQTPGQGLQFLFEYFSETQRNKGNFPGRFSGRQFSNSRSEMNVSTLELGDSALYLCASSFPDRAGEAFFGQGTRLTVV.

CDR3 in DNA: TGTGCCAGCAGCCCCGGACTAGCGGTTTACCAAGAGACCCAGTACTTC. This encodes CASSPGLAVYQETQYF. V is TRBV5-6 and J is TRBJ2-5; 10 nucleotides line up with TRBD2. The CDR3 runs to 16 residues. With 4 bases clipped from V and 0 bases from J, the junction kept 6 bases outside the gene matches. CDR1 and CDR2 from the germline V gene are SGHDT and YYEEEE. The entire variable domain, with the rest obtained from reference TRBV5-6 and TRBJ2-5, is as follows: DAGVTQSPTHLIKTRGQQVTLRCSPKSGHDTVSWYQQALGQGPQFIFQYYEEEERQRGNFPDRFSGHQFPNYSSELNVNALLLGDSALYLCASSPGLAVYQETQYFGPGTRLLVL.

With respect to this clone: At one boundary the junction diverges from the germline segment, which might be a read error. V usage is TRBV6-5 and J usage is TRBJ1-1, with D possibly TRBD1 on 5 matching bases. The CDR3 contains 16 residues. The V gene's germline CDR1 is MNHEY and CDR2 SVGAGI. The CDR3 loop is CASSYIQGLLNTEAFF. Written as DNA, the CDR3 is TGTGCCAGCAGTTACATCCAGGGACTGTTGAATACTGAAGCTTTCTTT.

V is TRBV21-1 and J is TRBJ1-1. TRBV21-1 is reported as a pseudogene. The CDR3 length is 15 residues. CDR3 in DNA: TGTGCCAGCAGCAAAGGCAGACTATCGAACACTGAAGCTTTCTTT. It codes for CASSKGRLSNTEAFF.

This clone has only a few counts. This chain links TRBV5-1 with TRBJ2-5, with D maybe TRBD1 (5 bases). V was clipped by 1 base and J by 1 base, with 8 bases between them. The germline CDR1 and CDR2 sequences are SGHRS and YFSETQ. This CDR3 has 14 amino acids. The chain's CDR3 is CASSLRGTQETQYF. CDR3 sequence (DNA): TGCGCCAGCAGCTTGAGGGGTACCCAAGAGACCCAGTACTTC.

V usage is TRBV5-4 and J usage is TRBJ1-1; tentatively, D is TRBD1 (6 bases). The CDR3 contains 17 residues. Germline loops: CDR1 SGHNT, CDR2 YYREEE (reference sequence). Trimming left V 1 base short and J 1 base short, with 17 bases between. The DNA for the CDR3 is TGTGCCAGCAGCTTGAGGGGTCGGGGGGGGCGGAACACTGAAGCTTTCTTT. The encoded protein is CASSLRGRGGRNTEAFF.

The CDR3, as DNA: TGTGCCAGATCATGGCCCAGAAACGGGACAGGGGCCGACCCCCCGCCAGATACGCAGTATTTT. Translated: CARSWPRNGTGADPPPDTQYF. The chain joins TRBV5-3 to TRBJ2-3, with 10 bases aligning to TRBD1. TRBV5-3 is classed as an ORF, of uncertain function. The junction had 27 bases not matched to a gene; V was cut back by 7 bases and J by 4 bases. This CDR3 has 21 residues.

The sample holds one count of this clone. This sequence joins TRBV6-6 and TRBJ2-1; TRBD2 aligns across 10 bases. V lost 8 bases, J lost 8 bases, and 12 bases stayed unmatched. Germline CDR1 is MNHNY and CDR2 is SVGAGI (reference sequence). CDR3 length: 15 amino acids. DNA for the CDR3: TGTGCCAGCCTGTTTGTAGCGGGGGGTCGGGATGAGCAGTTCTTC. The encoded protein is CASLFVAGGRDEQFF.

The chain couples TRBV25-1 to TRBJ2-2, with 7 nucleotides matching TRBD1. CDR3 length equals 15 residues. Trimming took 1 base from V and 4 from J; bases not matched to a gene: 3. From germline, CDR1 is MGHDK and CDR2 SYGVNS. The CDR3 loop is CASSELQGTTGELFF. CDR3 nucleotides: TGTGCCAGCAGTGAATTACAGGGGACCACCGGGGAGCTGTTTTTT. The full variable domain, with the rest looked up from reference TRBV25-1 and TRBJ2-2, is EADIYQTPRYLVIGTGKKITLECSQTMGHDKMYWYQQDPGMELHLIHYSYGVNSTEKGDLSSESTVSRIRTEHFPLTLESARPSHTSQYLCASSELQGTTGELFFGEGSRLTVL.

Concerning this clone: Distinct nucleotide sequences in the sample also encode this CDR3. The rearrangement joins TRBV2 to TRBJ1-5; the D gene is possibly TRBD1 (5 bases). The CDR3 length is 15 residues. Germline V gives CDR1 SNHLY, CDR2 FYNNEI. V lost 6 bases and J 0 bases, leaving 12 bases between the germline ends. CDR3 sequence reads: CASSNDRDSNQPQHF. In DNA form, the CDR3 reads TGTGCCAGCAGCAATGACAGAGATAGCAATCAGCCCCAGCATTTT.

The chain recombines TRBV5-1 with TRBJ2-7, with 8 bases lining up with TRBD1. CDR1 is SGHRS and CDR2 is YFSETQ in the germline V gene. The trim removed 4 bases at V and 1 base at J, leaving 7 bases unmatched. CDR3 length: 15 residues. The CDR3 DNA reads as TGCGCCAGCAGCCTGGGACAGGATTATTCCTACGAGCAGTACTTC. Translating it yields CASSLGQDYSYEQYF.

The rearrangement links TRBV7-8 to TRBJ2-3; 7 bases fit TRBD1. The germline V gene encodes CDR1 SGHVS and CDR2 FQNEAQ. J gave up 2 bases and V 5 bases, and 10 bases lay outside the gene matches. This CDR3 region has 16 residues. CDR3 coding DNA: TGTGCCAGCAGCCCTTCAAAGGGACAGAACACAGATACGCAGTATTTT. It is translated as CASSPSKGQNTDTQYF.

This clone was found a few times. The rearrangement links TRBV5-4 to TRBJ1-2; D is undetermined. The germline V gene has CDR1 SGHNT and CDR2 YYREEE (reference sequence). The CDR3 consists of 14 residues. V shed 2 bases and J shed 2 bases, with 10 bases lying between them. The DNA of the CDR3 is TGTGCCAGCAGCTTCGGCCGGGAAAACTATGGCTACACCTTC. It yields the protein CASSFGRENYGYTF.

This clone showed up just a few times. The genes are TRBV11-2 and TRBJ1-4, with D tentatively TRBD1 (5 bases). CDR1 is SGHAT, CDR2 FQNNGV, per germline. The length of the CDR3 is 16 residues. V was pared by 0 bases and J by 7 bases, with 15 bases between. The CDR3 reads CASSLDLPGRIEKLFF. For the CDR3, the DNA is TGTGCCAGCAGCTTAGATCTCCCAGGGCGTATTGAAAAACTGTTTTTT.

V gene TRBV4-3 combines with J gene TRBJ1-2, with a possible D match to TRBD1 (5 bases). V was trimmed by 1 base and J by 2 bases, leaving 11 bases between them. The CDR3 loop spans 15 amino acids. From germline, CDR1 is LGHNA and CDR2 YSLEER. CDR3 residues: CASSQGDRYNYGYTF. The DNA of the CDR3 is TGCGCCAGCAGCCAAGGTGACAGATACAACTATGGCTACACCTTC.